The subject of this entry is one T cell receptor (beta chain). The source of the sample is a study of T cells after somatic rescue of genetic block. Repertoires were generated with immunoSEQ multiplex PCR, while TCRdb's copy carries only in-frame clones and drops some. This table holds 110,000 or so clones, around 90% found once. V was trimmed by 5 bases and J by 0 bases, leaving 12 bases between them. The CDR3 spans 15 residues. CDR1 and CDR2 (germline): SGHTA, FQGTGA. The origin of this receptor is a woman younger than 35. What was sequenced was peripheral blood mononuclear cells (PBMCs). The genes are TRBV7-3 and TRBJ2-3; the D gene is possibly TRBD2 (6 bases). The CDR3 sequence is CASSPRGSSTDTQYF. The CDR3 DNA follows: TGTGCCAGCAGCCCCCGGGGGTCTAGCACAGATACGCAGTATTTT.